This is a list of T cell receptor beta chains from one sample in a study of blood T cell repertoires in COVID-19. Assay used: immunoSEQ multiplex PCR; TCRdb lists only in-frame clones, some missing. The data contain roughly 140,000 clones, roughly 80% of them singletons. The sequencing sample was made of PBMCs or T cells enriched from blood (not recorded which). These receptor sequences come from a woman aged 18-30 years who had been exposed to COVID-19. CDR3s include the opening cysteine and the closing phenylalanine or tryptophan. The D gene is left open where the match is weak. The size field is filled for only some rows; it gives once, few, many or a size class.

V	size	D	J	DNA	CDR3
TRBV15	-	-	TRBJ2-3	TGTGCCACACACACCGCGGTCCTCACAGATACGCAGTATTTT	CATHTAVLTDTQYF
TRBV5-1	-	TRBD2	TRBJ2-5	TGCGCCAGCAGCTTGACTAGCGGGAATTTAGAGACCCAGTACTTC	CASSLTSGNLETQYF
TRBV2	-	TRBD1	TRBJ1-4	TGTGCCAGCAGTGCAGCAGGGGGAAACGAAAAACTGTTTTTT	CASSAAGGNEKLFF
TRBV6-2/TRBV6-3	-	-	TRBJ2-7	TGTGCCAGCAGTTCCGGGACTCCGTACGAGCAGTACTTC	CASSSGTPYEQYF
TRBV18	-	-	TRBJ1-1	TGTGCCAGCTCACGGACAGCGAACACTGAAGCTTTCTTT	CASSRTANTEAFF
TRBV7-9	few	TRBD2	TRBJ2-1	TGTGCCAGCAGCCTCCGGACTAGCGGGATCTCCTACAATGAGCAGTTCTTC	CASSLRTSGISYNEQFF
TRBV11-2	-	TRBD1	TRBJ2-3	TGTGCCAGCAGCTCCCTAAAACACAGGGGACCAGATACGCAGTATTTT	CASSSLKHRGPDTQYF
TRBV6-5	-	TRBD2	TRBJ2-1	TGTGCCAGCCGGGAGGCTAGCTCCTACAATGAGCAGTTCTTC	CASREASSYNEQFF
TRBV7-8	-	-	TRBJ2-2	TGTGCCAGTAAAGGGAGTGTGACCGGGGAGCTGTTTTTT	CASKGSVTGELFF
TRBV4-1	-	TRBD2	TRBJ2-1	TGCGCCAGCAGCCAAGGGCGGGAGGTTGGCAATGAGCAGTTCTTC	CASSQGREVGNEQFF
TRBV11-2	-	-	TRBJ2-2	TGTGCCAGCAGCTTAGCGGGAGTGGTTGGGGAGCTGTTTTTT	CASSLAGVVGELFF
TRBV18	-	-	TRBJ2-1	TGTGCCAGCTCACCCGTCGCTAGCTCCTACAATGAGCAGTTCTTC	CASSPVASSYNEQFF
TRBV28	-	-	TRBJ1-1	TGTGCCAGCAGTTTAGGGACAACTGAAGCTTTCTTT	CASSLGTTEAFF
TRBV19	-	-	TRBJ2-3	TGTGCCAGTAGTGTCCGGGACTCGTCCACAGATACGCAGTATTTT	CASSVRDSSTDTQYF
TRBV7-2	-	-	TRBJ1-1	TGTGCCAGCAGCTTAGCCGGGGGGAACACTGAAGCTTTCTTT	CASSLAGGNTEAFF
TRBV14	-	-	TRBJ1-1	TGTGCCAGCAGCCAAGGTCCATACACTGAAGCTTTCTTT	CASSQGPYTEAFF
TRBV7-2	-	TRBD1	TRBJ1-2	TGTGCCAGCAGCTTATCAAGACAGGGGGCGCATGGCTACACCTTC	CASSLSRQGAHGYTF
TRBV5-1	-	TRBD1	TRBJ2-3	TGCGCCAGCAGAGGCGGGACAGGGGTCCCAGATACGCAGTATTTT	CASRGGTGVPDTQYF
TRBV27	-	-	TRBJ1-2	TGTGCCAGCAGTTTCCTGGGGGGTAGGGGCTACACCTTC	CASSFLGGRGYTF
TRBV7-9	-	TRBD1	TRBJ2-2	TGTGCCAGCAGCTTACCTAAAGACAGGGGGTACGACACCGGGGAGCTGTTTTTT	CASSLPKDRGYDTGELFF
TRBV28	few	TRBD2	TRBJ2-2	TGTGCCAGCAGTACTCCCATACCGTTAGCGTGGGAAATCGGGGGGGAACGCACCGGGGAGCTGTTTTTT	CASSTPIPLAWEIGGERTGELFF
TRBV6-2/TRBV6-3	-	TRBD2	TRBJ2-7	TGTGCCAGCAGTTACTTGGCGGGAGGTCCCCAATTCTCCTACGAGCAGTACTTC	CASSYLAGGPQFSYEQYF
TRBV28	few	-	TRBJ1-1	TGTGCCAGCAGTTTATGGGAGGGGAACACTGAAGCTTTCTTT	CASSLWEGNTEAFF
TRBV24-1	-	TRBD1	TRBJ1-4	TGTGCCACCAGTGATACGGACAGGGGATTCAATGAAAAACTGTTTTTT	CATSDTDRGFNEKLFF
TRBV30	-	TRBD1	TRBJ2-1	TGTGCCTGGAGCGTGCCATCCTCAGGGGGCTACAATGAGCAGTTCTTC	CAWSVPSSGGYNEQFF
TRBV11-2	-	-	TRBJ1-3	TGTGCCAGCAGCTTAGGGGGGGACGGAAGTGGAAACACCATATATTTT	CASSLGGDGSGNTIYF
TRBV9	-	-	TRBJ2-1	TGTGCCAGCAGTGTAGGCGGGACCACACACAATGAGCAGTTCTTC	CASSVGGTTHNEQFF
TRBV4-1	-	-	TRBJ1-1	TGCGCCAGCAGCCAAGATCGGGGCGGGGGAACTGAAGCTTTCTTT	CASSQDRGGGTEAFF
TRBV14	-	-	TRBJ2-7	TGTGCCAGCAGCCCAACGGCAGGGCGCGAGCAGTACTTC	CASSPTAGREQYF
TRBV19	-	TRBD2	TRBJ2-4	TGTGCCAGTAGTATTTGGCTAGCGGTTTTAGCCAAAAACATTCAGTACTTC	CASSIWLAVLAKNIQYF
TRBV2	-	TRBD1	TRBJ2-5	TGTGCCAGCAGTGGGGACAGGATGGCTCAAGAGACCCAGTACTTC	CASSGDRMAQETQYF